This T cell receptor (beta chain) appears in the sequencing data of a study of blood T cell repertoires in COVID-19. Germline CDR1 reads SEHNR; CDR2 reads FQNEAQ (reference sequence). V lost 5 bases and J 2 bases, leaving 12 bases between the germline ends. The CDR3 runs 14 residues. Profiling relied on immunoSEQ multiplex PCR, and the TCRdb table lists in-frame clones only, not all of them. This sample has 350,000 to 450,000 clones; about 90% occur once, and the top ten carry 1% to 1.5%. This clone was recorded at least ten times. This sequence originates from a man aged 35 to 55 with acute or convalescent COVID-19. The sample taken for sequencing was peripheral blood. This rearrangement joins TRBV7-9 to TRBJ2-5; tentative D call: TRBD2 (5 bases). The CDR3 protein is CASSPGREQETQYF. CDR3 DNA sequence: TGTGCCAGCAGCCCCGGAAGGGAGCAAGAGACCCAGTACTTC.